A single sample is the source of the 2 T cell receptor beta chains below, sequenced in a study of post-analysis software for immune sequencing data. Sequencing libraries made from TCR beta cDNA carried unique molecular identifiers. TCRdb independently ran MiXCR on the PCR reads; one entry per CDR3 protein. Here the sample spans around 770,000 distinct CDR3 sequences, about 45% being singletons. No antigen has been identified for these receptors. Whole-study results and caveats: Four or five TRBV segments occurring more often in patients than controls included TRBV5-6, TRBV5-1 and TRBV20-1.

The sequencing input was blood. The receptors were sampled from a girl aged 5-17 years with multiple sclerosis.

Only a few counts were recorded for this clonotype. The chain couples TRBV28 to TRBJ2-1; D might be TRBD1 or TRBD2, each matching 5 bases. The CDR3 totals 15 residues. CDR1 is MDHEN, CDR2 SYDVKM, per germline. Trimming left V 5 bases short and J 5 bases short, with 16 bases between. The CDR3 region is CASSPQGAGNNEQFF. CDR3 bases: TGTGCCAGCAGTCCGCAGGGAGCAGGGAACAATGAGCAGTTCTTC. The full variable domain, completed using reference TRBV28 and TRBJ2-1, is DVKVTQSSRYLVKRTGEKVFLECVQDMDHENMFWYRQDPGLGLRLIYFSYDVKMKEKGDIPEGYSVSREKKERFSLILESASTNQTSMYLCASSPQGAGNNEQFFGPGTRLTVL.

This rearrangement joins TRBV7-9 to TRBJ2-7; D gene uncertain. CDR1 is SEHNR and CDR2 is FQNEAQ in the germline V gene (reference sequence). V lost 1 base, J lost 2 bases, and 15 bases lay in between. This CDR3 is built from 16 residues. The CDR3 reads CASSLDPQPPTYEQYF. CDR3 bases: TGTGCCAGCAGCTTAGACCCCCAGCCCCCTACCTACGAGCAGTACTTC.